These 32 T cell receptor beta chains were all obtained from the same sample, sequenced in a study of cytomegalovirus exposure and HLA in healthy donors. 60 Vbeta and 13 Jbeta primers were used in PCR. Produced via immunoSEQ multiplex PCR; TCRdb's table is partial and in-frame only. This table holds around 220,000 clones, under 80% found once. Source material: PBMCs. Receptor source: a woman aged 25 to 45 in good health and CMV-seronegative.

This clone has a single count. Relative to the germline gene, one junction end is altered; a read error may explain this. The chain carries TRBV7-9 and TRBJ1-2, with 7 bases lining up with TRBD1. CDR1 SEHNR and CDR2 FQNEAQ come from the germline V gene (reference sequence). The CDR3 runs to 12 residues. The CDR3 here is CSSTYKIRDSAF. DNA of the CDR3: TGTTCCAGCACCTACAAGATCCGGGACAGTGCCTTC.

This clone was counted once. The genes are TRBV18 and TRBJ2-7; TRBD1 agrees at 11 bases. V was pared by 3 bases and J by 0 bases, with 1 base of the junction left unmatched. The CDR3 is 15 amino acids. Germline CDR1 and CDR2: KGHSH and LQKENI. The CDR3 DNA follows: TGTGCCAGCTCACCCGGGACAGGGGGCTCCTACGAGCAGTACTTC. This codes for CASSPGTGGSYEQYF.

This clone has just a few counts. This chain links TRBV7-2 with TRBJ1-2; D gene uncertain. CDR3 length: 13 residues. V was trimmed by 5 bases and J by 5 bases, leaving 12 bases between them. CDR1 is SGHTA, CDR2 FQGNSA, per germline. The CDR3 DNA reads as TGTGCCAGCAGCCCGCGGCACTCGTATGGCTACACCTTC. Encoded protein: CASSPRHSYGYTF.

The chain links TRBV14 to TRBJ2-5; TRBD2 matches 8 bases. Unmatched junction bases numbered 8, after V lost 4 bases and J lost 1 base. CDR1 SGHDN and CDR2 FVKESK come from the germline V gene. The CDR3 runs 16 residues. The CDR3 nucleotides are TGTGCCAGCAGCCTCCAACGGACTAGCACCCAAGAGACCCAGTACTTC. This codes for CASSLQRTSTQETQYF.

CDR3 loop: CASSDSGDGTEAFF. As DNA, the CDR3 is TGTGCCAGCAGTGATTCAGGGGATGGCACTGAAGCTTTCTTT. The V call is TRBV2, the J call TRBJ1-1; D perhaps matches TRBD1 (6 bases). This CDR3 contains 14 residues. The V gene lost 3 bases and the J gene lost 4 bases, with 12 bases spanning the gap. Looked up from germline, CDR1 is SNHLY and CDR2 is FYNNEI. Supplemented by reference TRBV2 and TRBJ1-1, the full variable domain reads EPEVTQTPSHQVTQMGQEVILRCVPISNHLYFYWYRQILGQKVEFLVSFYNNEISEKSEIFDDQFSVERPDGSNFTLKIRSTKLEDSAMYFCASSDSGDGTEAFFGQGTRLTVV.

The gene calls are TRBV2 and TRBJ1-5; D unclear. The CDR3 length is 15 residues. The germline V and J ends were trimmed by 3 bases and 5 bases, with 14 bases remaining between them. The V gene's germline CDR1 is SNHLY and CDR2 FYNNEI. As DNA, the CDR3 is TGTGCCAGCAGTGAGGAGGGTGCGTTCGATCAGCCCCAGCATTTT. Translation: CASSEEGAFDQPQHF.

The chain is built from TRBV10-1 and TRBJ2-5, with 8 bases matching TRBD1. Near its end, the DNA agrees better with TRBJ2-7, so the J call may be wrong. The V gene's germline CDR1 is WNHNN and CDR2 SYGVQD (reference sequence). The CDR3 is 14 residues long. DNA of the CDR3: TGCGCCAGTCATAGACAGGGGCAGTCCTACGAGCAGTACTTC. Translating it yields CASHRQGQSYEQYF.

This clone has only a few counts. V gene TRBV12-5 combines with J gene TRBJ1-4; the D gene is possibly TRBD1 (6 bases). The CDR3 totals 14 residues. Trimming took off 1 base at V and 8 bases at J, with 11 bases between the two ends. CDR1 is LGHNT and CDR2 is FRNRAP in the germline V gene. The CDR3 bases are TGTGCTAGTGGTTTGGACTTGGGGGCCGAAAAACTGTTTTTT. Protein: CASGLDLGAEKLFF. Supplemented by reference TRBV12-5 and TRBJ1-4, the full variable domain reads DARVTQTPRHKVTEMGQEVTMRCQPILGHNTVFWYRQTMMQGLELLAYFRNRAPLDDSGMPKDRFSAEMPDATLATLKIQPSEPRDSAVYFCASGLDLGAEKLFFGSGTQLSVL.

This sequence joins TRBV6-5 and TRBJ1-4; TRBD1 agrees at 9 bases. Looked up from germline, CDR1 is MNHEY and CDR2 is SVGAGI. V trimming: 0 bases; J trimming: 10 bases; junction bases outside the gene matches: 6. This CDR3 spans 15 amino acids. CDR3 DNA: TGTGCCAGCAGTTACTCGCGGACAGGGGACGGAAAACTGTTTTTT. Amino acid sequence: CASSYSRTGDGKLFF.

This clone showed up just a few times. The gene calls are TRBV7-2 and TRBJ1-5; the D gene is possibly TRBD1 (5 bases). V was trimmed by 3 bases and J by 2 bases, leaving 11 bases between them. Germline loops: CDR1 SGHTA, CDR2 FQGNSA. This CDR3 comprises 15 residues. The CDR3 spells CASSFSGMGNQPQHF. The DNA for the CDR3 is TGTGCCAGCAGCTTTTCAGGGATGGGCAATCAGCCCCAGCATTTT.

Only a few counts were recorded for this clone. The chain has TRBV7-8 and TRBJ1-1; possibly TRBD1 for D (5 bases). This CDR3 has 13 amino acids. Germline V gene sequence: CDR1 SGHVS, CDR2 FQNEAQ. V lost 0 bases and J lost 8, with 10 bases in between. The CDR3 region is CASSLAGGLEAFF. The DNA for the CDR3 is TGTGCCAGCAGCTTAGCTGGGGGGTTAGAAGCTTTCTTT.

Points on this clone: A read error may account for a junction end that differs from germline. The chain employs TRBV4-2 and TRBJ1-2, with 9 positions matching TRBD1. This CDR3 has 17 amino acids. Germline assignment: CDR1 LGHNA and CDR2 YNFKEQ. The CDR3 region is CVSSQDVTDRGWTGYTF. The CDR3 DNA sequence: TGTGTCAGCAGCCAAGATGTCACCGACAGGGGGTGGACTGGCTACACCTTC.

The V and J genes are TRBV12-5 and TRBJ2-7, with no clear D. Germline values: CDR1 LGHNT, CDR2 FRNRAP. Trimming removed 2 bases at V and 3 bases at J, with 8 bases between. This CDR3 has 13 amino acids. The CDR3 loop is CASGLQALYEQYF. Written as DNA, the CDR3 is TGTGCTAGTGGTTTGCAGGCCCTCTACGAGCAGTACTTC.

On this clone itself: Other DNA sequences in this specimen translate into the identical CDR3. DNA of the CDR3: TGTGCCAGCAGCTACAGCAGAACAACTGAAGCTTTCTTT. It specifies CASSYSRTTEAFF. This sequence joins TRBV5-6 and TRBJ1-1; no clear D gene. Germline V gene data show CDR1 as SGHDT and CDR2 as YYEEEE. V lost 3 bases and J lost 5, with 11 bases in between. The CDR3 is 13 residues long.

In its sample, this clone was seen once. The CDR3 nucleotides read TGTGCCAGCAGCTTAGGCGGGACTTCTCGATTCAATGAGCAGTTCTTC. It translates to CASSLGGTSRFNEQFF. The chain links TRBV11-3 to TRBJ2-1; TRBD2 is a possible D gene (6 bases). The CDR3 runs 16 residues. Germline assignment: CDR1 SGHNT and CDR2 YENEEA. V lost 1 base and J lost 6, with 16 bases in between.

This chain links TRBV4-1 with TRBJ1-1; TRBD1 is a possible D gene (5 bases). The CDR3 extends over 12 amino acids. The V end lost 5 bases, the J end lost 6 bases, and 10 bases lay between the germline ends. Germline CDR1 reads MGHRA; CDR2 reads YSYEKL. CDR3 DNA sequence: TGCGCCAGCAGCGGACATAGAGCTGAAGCTTTCTTT. Its protein is CASSGHRAEAFF.

This chain connects TRBV7-8 to TRBJ1-4; D call uncertain. This CDR3 has 14 residues. Looked up from germline, CDR1 is SGHVS and CDR2 is FQNEAQ. Trimming removed 4 bases at V and 3 bases at J, with 9 bases between. The CDR3 nucleotides are TGTGCCAGCAGCTACGGGATCCCTAATGAAAAACTGTTTTTT. It specifies CASSYGIPNEKLFF.

The gene calls are TRBV19 and TRBJ1-4; TRBD1 matches at 10 bases. The CDR3 runs to 19 residues. The junction had 18 bases not matched to a gene; V was cut back by 4 bases and J by 7 bases. Germline V gives CDR1 LNHDA, CDR2 SQIVND (reference sequence). The CDR3 spells CASSTERRDRGRSREKLFF. DNA of the CDR3: TGTGCCAGTAGTACCGAACGCCGGGACAGGGGCCGGTCCCGTGAAAAACTGTTTTTT.

This clone appeared a single time. The rearrangement links TRBV30 to TRBJ2-3; possibly TRBD2 for D (6 bases). Per germline, CDR1 GTSNPN and CDR2 SVGIG (reference sequence). V lost 2 bases and J lost 1, with 7 bases in between. The CDR3 has 13 amino acids. Here the CDR3 DNA reads TGTGCCTGGAGTCCTAGCGGCACAGATACGCAGTATTTT. It yields the protein CAWSPSGTDTQYF.

This rearrangement joins TRBV9 to TRBJ1-2; possible D gene TRBD1, 5 bases. Trimming took 3 bases from V and 8 from J, leaving 14 bases between them. Germline V CDR1 and CDR2: SGDLS, YYNGEE. CDR3 length equals 13 residues. The CDR3 spells CASSAGGARGYTF. The CDR3 nucleotides are TGTGCCAGCAGCGCGGGGGGAGCAAGGGGCTACACCTTC.

The table lists this clone with a few counts. This chain joins TRBV7-9 and TRBJ2-1, with a possible D match to TRBD2 (5 bases). Germline CDR1 and CDR2: SEHNR and FQNEAQ (reference sequence). The germline V and J ends were trimmed by 8 bases and 5 bases, with 16 bases remaining between them. This CDR3 has 14 amino acids. The CDR3 region is CASGREGSHNEQFF. In nucleotides, the CDR3 is TGTGCCAGCGGACGCGAGGGCAGCCACAATGAGCAGTTCTTC.

The chain is built from TRBV9 and TRBJ1-1; TRBD1 might be the D (6 bases). The germline CDR1 and CDR2 sequences are SGDLS and YYNGEE. V dropped 5 bases and J dropped 4 bases, with 21 bases sitting between them. There are 16 residues in the CDR3. The CDR3 protein is CASRDFRGGAVTEAFF. The DNA of the CDR3 is TGTGCCAGCAGAGACTTCCGGGGGGGGGCAGTCACTGAAGCTTTCTTT.

This clone appeared a few times. This CDR3 reads CASSGTSSGELFF. The CDR3 DNA reads TGTGCCAGCAGTGGGACTAGCTCCGGGGAGCTGTTTTTT. V usage is TRBV2 and J usage is TRBJ2-2, with TRBD2 identical over 8 bases. Germline CDR1 reads SNHLY; CDR2 reads FYNNEI. The CDR3 contains 13 residues. J gave up 6 bases and V 4 bases, and 1 base lay outside the gene matches.

The chain links TRBV25-1 to TRBJ2-1; the match to TRBD2 covers 10 bases. CDR1 is MGHDK, CDR2 SYGVNS, per germline. CDR3 length equals 15 residues. V lost 7 bases and J lost 5; bases outside the gene matches: 8. Here the CDR3 DNA reads TGTGCCAGCAAGACTAGCGGGCGCTCGGACAATGAGCAGTTCTTC. This codes for CASKTSGRSDNEQFF.

This sequence joins TRBV10-3 and TRBJ2-2; 7 nucleotides match TRBD1. Germline CDR1 is ENHRY and CDR2 is SYGVKD. V lost 7 bases and J lost 0; bases outside the gene matches: 14. CDR3 length: 18 amino acids. The CDR3, as DNA: TGTGCCATCAACCGACAGGGTTTAACCACGCCGAACACCGGGGAGCTGTTTTTT. Translating it yields CAINRQGLTTPNTGELFF.

This clone was recorded only once. The chain combines TRBV19 with TRBJ2-5; 7 bases fit TRBD1. The J call may be wrong; the DNA end is better matched by TRBJ2-7. Per the germline V gene, CDR1 is LNHDA and CDR2 is SQIVND (reference sequence). The CDR3 covers 14 residues. Written as DNA, the CDR3 is TGTGCCAGTAGCGGGACAGTTCCGTCCTACGAGCAGTACTTC. It specifies CASSGTVPSYEQYF.

The chain has TRBV30 and TRBJ1-4; unclear D gene. Trimming removed 1 base from V and 10 bases from J, with 10 bases in between. The germline gives CDR1 GTSNPN, CDR2 SVGIG (reference sequence). The CDR3 loop spans 12 amino acids. CDR3 sequence reads: CAWSEQEGKLFF. CDR3 coding DNA: TGTGCCTGGAGTGAGCAAGAGGGAAAACTGTTTTTT.

This chain joins TRBV11-2 and TRBJ1-1; D unclear. Trimming shortened V by 2 bases and J by 1 base, and 5 bases separated the two germline ends. CDR1 is SGHAT and CDR2 is FQNNGV in the germline V gene. This CDR3 is 13 amino acids long. CDR3 sequence reads: CASSLSGNTEAFF. The CDR3 DNA sequence: TGTGCCAGCAGCTTATCGGGGAACACTGAAGCTTTCTTT.

With respect to this clone: One end of the junction fails to match germline, which may point to a read error. The same CDR3 can be traced to other DNA sequences in this sample. The gene calls are TRBV6-1 and TRBJ2-2, with D perhaps TRBD1 (6 bases). This CDR3 has 15 residues. Germline V lookup: CDR1 MNHNS, CDR2 SASEGT. The CDR3 is CASHTGTTYTGELFF. For the CDR3, the DNA is TGTGCCAGCCATACCGGGACAACTTACACTGGGGAGCTGTTTTTT.

The CDR3 loop reads CASSLTGGKTYNEQFF. The CDR3 bases are TGTGCCAGCAGCTTAACTGGGGGGAAAACCTACAATGAGCAGTTCTTC. This chain connects TRBV7-3 to TRBJ2-1, with a tentative D call TRBD2 (6 bases). This CDR3 is 16 amino acids long. Germline V gives CDR1 SGHTA, CDR2 FQGTGA. The ends were cut back, 0 bases at V and 2 bases at J, with 11 bases in the middle.

This chain uses TRBV5-6 with TRBJ1-2, with D maybe TRBD1 (5 bases). The CDR3 is 15 amino acids. From germline, CDR1 is SGHDT and CDR2 YYEEEE. With 0 bases removed from V and 4 bases from J, the gap between germline ends came to 13 bases. The CDR3 is CASSLEGRASYGYTF. The DNA for the CDR3 is TGTGCCAGCAGCTTGGAGGGCAGGGCGAGCTATGGCTACACCTTC.

As to this clone: Distinct nucleotide sequences in the sample also encode this CDR3. The chain combines TRBV6-5 with TRBJ1-2; D gene uncertain. The CDR3 runs to 12 residues. Trimming cost V 2 bases and J 5 bases, with 6 bases left between them. Looked up from germline, CDR1 is MNHEY and CDR2 is SVGAGI. In DNA, the CDR3 is TGTGCCAGCAGTTACGGCCCTTATGGCTACACCTTC. It encodes CASSYGPYGYTF.